This T cell receptor (beta chain) was retrieved from a study of Graves' ophthalmopathy and Graves' hyperthyroidism. Enrollment excluded any patients with other autoimmune diseases, uncontrolled infections, pregnancy or lactation. The authors isolated PBMCs from 8 to 10 ml of fresh peripheral blood. The V end was cut by 2 bases, the J end by 4 bases, with 13 bases between. Germline CDR1 and CDR2: SGHRS and YFSETQ. The CDR3 loop spans 14 amino acids. This clonotype was picked up many times. Its target is not known. Study conclusions and caveats: Blood also harbored most expanded thyroid clonotypes above 0.001 frequency. In separating ophthalmopathy from stable hyperthyroidism, a 13-signature model achieved around 85% sensitivity and 65% to 84% specificity.

Amplification targeted the TCR beta CDR3 regions, with RNA transcripts as the source material. RT-PCR was first run with HTBI primers, then multiplex PCR in a second round. MiXCR was run by TCRdb on the multiplex PCR reads, yielding one entry per CDR3 protein. Seen here are 680,000 or so distinct CDR3 sequences, over 20% observed once, and the top ten hold roughly 6.9%. The clonotype comes from a woman aged 18-30 years with stable Graves' hyperthyroidism. Some clones in this sample may be carry-over from other donors' samples. The chain recombines TRBV5-1 with TRBJ2-7, with D tentatively TRBD2 (6 bases). The specimen was peripheral blood. In DNA form, the CDR3 reads TGCGCCAGCAGCTTAATGCCTAGCGTGTACGAGCAGTACTTC. Amino acid sequence: CASSLMPSVYEQYF.